The TCR beta chain under discussion was sequenced for a study of blood T cell repertoires in COVID-19. On the study more broadly: The United States, Italy and Spain were the sources of the acute and convalescent COVID-19 samples. Nucleic acid was either cDNA or gDNA, and it came from T cells, B-cell-depleted T cells, or PBMCs.

V lost 0 bases, J lost 2 bases, and 9 bases lay in between. The CDR3 loop spans 15 amino acids. Germline V CDR1 and CDR2: SGHRS, YFSETQ. Per the authors' pipeline: Researchers report that nucleated cell counts were estimated from reference gene primer amplification. The protocol was immunoSEQ multiplex PCR, while the TCRdb copy is restricted to in-frame clones and leaves out a portion. Clone size and V and J calls were adopted from that table, with D and trimming inferred from the DNA. The sample yields tens of thousands of clones, just over 85% seen once. This chain links TRBV5-1 with TRBJ1-5; no clear D. The TCR sequence derives from a woman between 70 and 85 years old with acute or convalescent COVID-19. Sequencing input: peripheral blood. The CDR3 protein is CASSLDGSGNQPQHF. The CDR3 DNA reads as TGCGCCAGCAGCTTGGATGGTTCAGGCAATCAGCCCCAGCATTTT.